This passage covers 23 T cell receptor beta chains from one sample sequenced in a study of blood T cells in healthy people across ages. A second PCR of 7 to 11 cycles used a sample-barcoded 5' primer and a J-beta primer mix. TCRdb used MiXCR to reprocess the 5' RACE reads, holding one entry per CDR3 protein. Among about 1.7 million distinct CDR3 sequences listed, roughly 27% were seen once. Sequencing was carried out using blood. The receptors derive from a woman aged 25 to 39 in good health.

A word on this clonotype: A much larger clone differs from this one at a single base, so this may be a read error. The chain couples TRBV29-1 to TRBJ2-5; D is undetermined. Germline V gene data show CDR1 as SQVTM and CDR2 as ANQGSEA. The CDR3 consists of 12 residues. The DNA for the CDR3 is TGCAACGCCGGGTATCAGGATTCGGAGCAGTACTTC. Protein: CNAGYQDSEQYF. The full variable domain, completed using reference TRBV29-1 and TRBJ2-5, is SAVISQKPSRDICQRGTSLTIQCQVDSQVTMMFWYRQQPGQSLTLIATANQGSEATYESGFVIDKFPISRPNLTFSTLTVSNMSPEDSSIYLCNAGYQDSEQYFGPGTRLLVL.

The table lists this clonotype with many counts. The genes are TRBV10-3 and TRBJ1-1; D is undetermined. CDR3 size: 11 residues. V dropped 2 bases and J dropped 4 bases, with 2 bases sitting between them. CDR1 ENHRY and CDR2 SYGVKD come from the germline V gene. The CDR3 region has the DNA TGTGCCATCAGTGAGGGCACTGAAGCTTTCTTT. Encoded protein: CAISEGTEAFF.

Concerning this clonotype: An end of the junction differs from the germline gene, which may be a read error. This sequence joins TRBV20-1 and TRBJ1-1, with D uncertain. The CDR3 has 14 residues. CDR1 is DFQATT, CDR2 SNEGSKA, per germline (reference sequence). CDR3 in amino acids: CSARAFKENIEAFF. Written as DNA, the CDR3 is TGCAGTGCTAGAGCGTTTAAGGAGAACATTGAAGCTTTCTTT.

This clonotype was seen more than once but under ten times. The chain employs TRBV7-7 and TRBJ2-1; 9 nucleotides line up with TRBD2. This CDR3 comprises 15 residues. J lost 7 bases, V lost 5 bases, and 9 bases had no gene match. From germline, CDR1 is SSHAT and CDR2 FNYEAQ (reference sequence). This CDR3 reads CASSQGGLALNEQFF. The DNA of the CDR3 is TGTGCCAGCAGCCAGGGGGGACTAGCATTAAATGAGCAGTTCTTC.

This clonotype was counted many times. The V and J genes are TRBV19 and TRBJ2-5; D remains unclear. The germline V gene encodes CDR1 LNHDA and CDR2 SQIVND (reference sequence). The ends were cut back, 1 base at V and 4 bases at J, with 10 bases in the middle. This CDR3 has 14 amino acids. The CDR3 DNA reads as TGTGCCAGTAGTATAGGCGGCAGTAGAGAGACCCAGTACTTC. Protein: CASSIGGSRETQYF.

CDR3 in DNA: TGTGCCAGCAAACGGGGGGTCAGCGGGGACGAGCAGTACTTC. Amino acids: CASKRGVSGDEQYF. The chain links TRBV2 to TRBJ2-7; 7 bases are a match to TRBD2. From germline, CDR1 is SNHLY and CDR2 FYNNEI. V lost 7 bases, J lost 5 bases, and 11 bases stayed unmatched. CDR3 length equals 14 residues.

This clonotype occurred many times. This CDR3 is CSARAPDTQYF. The CDR3 DNA follows: TGCAGTGCTAGAGCCCCAGATACGCAGTATTTT. The chain recombines TRBV20-1 with TRBJ2-3; no clear D gene. CDR1 is DFQATT and CDR2 is SNEGSKA in the germline V gene (reference sequence). With 1 base removed from V and 4 bases from J, the gap between germline ends came to 3 bases. The CDR3 loop spans 11 amino acids.

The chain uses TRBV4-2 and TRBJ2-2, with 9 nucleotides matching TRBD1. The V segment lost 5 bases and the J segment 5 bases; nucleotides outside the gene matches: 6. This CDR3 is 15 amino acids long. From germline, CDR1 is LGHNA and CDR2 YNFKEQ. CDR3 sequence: CASSKDRGDTGELFF. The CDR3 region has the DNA TGTGCCAGCAGCAAGGACAGGGGAGATACCGGGGAGCTGTTTTTT.

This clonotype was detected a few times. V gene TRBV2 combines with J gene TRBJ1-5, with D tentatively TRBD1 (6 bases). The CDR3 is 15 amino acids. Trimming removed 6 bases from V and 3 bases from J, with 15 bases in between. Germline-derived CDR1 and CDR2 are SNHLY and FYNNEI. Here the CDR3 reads CASRGFGGPNQPQHF. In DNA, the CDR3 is TGTGCCAGCAGGGGCTTTGGGGGCCCCAATCAGCCCCAGCATTTT. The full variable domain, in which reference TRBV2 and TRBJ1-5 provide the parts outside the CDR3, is EPEVTQTPSHQVTQMGQEVILRCVPISNHLYFYWYRQILGQKVEFLVSFYNNEISEKSEIFDDQFSVERPDGSNFTLKIRSTKLEDSAMYFCASRGFGGPNQPQHFGDGTRLSIL.

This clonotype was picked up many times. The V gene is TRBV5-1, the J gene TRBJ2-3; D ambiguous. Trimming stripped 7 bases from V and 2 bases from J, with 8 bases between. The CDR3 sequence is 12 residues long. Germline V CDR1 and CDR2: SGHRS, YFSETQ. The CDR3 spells CASASYTDTQYF. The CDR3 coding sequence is TGCGCCAGCGCCTCGTACACAGATACGCAGTATTTT.

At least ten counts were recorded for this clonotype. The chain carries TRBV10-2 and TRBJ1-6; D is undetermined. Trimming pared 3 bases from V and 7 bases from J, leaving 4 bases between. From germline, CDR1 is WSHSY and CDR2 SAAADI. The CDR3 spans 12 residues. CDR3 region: CASSDGNSPLHF. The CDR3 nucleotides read TGCGCCAGCAGTGACGGGAATTCACCCCTCCACTTT.

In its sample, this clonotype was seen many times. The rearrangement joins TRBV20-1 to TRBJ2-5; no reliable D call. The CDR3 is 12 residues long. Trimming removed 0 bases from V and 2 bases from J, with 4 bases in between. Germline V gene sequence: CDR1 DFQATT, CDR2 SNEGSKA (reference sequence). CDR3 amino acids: CSARDWQETQYF. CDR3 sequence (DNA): TGCAGTGCTAGAGATTGGCAAGAGACCCAGTACTTC.

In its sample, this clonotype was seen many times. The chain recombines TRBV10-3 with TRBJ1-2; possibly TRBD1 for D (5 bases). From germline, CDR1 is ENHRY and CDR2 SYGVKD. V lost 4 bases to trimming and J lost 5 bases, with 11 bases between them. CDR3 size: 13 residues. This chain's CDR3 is CAISGGGVYGYTF. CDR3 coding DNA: TGTGCCATCAGTGGGGGGGGAGTGTATGGCTACACCTTC.

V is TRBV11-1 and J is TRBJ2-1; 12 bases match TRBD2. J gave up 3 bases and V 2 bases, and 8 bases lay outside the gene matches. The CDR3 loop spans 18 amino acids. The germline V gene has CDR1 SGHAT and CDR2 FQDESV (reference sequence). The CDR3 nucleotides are TGTGCCAGCAGCTTAACTAGCGGGAGGCTCTTAGTCTACAATGAGCAGTTCTTC. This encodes CASSLTSGRLLVYNEQFF.

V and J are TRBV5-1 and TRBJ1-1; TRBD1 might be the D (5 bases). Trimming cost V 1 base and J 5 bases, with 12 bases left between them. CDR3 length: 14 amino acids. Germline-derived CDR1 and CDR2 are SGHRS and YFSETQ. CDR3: CASSLLGVGTEAFF. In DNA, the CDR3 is TGCGCCAGCAGCTTGCTGGGGGTGGGGACTGAAGCTTTCTTT.

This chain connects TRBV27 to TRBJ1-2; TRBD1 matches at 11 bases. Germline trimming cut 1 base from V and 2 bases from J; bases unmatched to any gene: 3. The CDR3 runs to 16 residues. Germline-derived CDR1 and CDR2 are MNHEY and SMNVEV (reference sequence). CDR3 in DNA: TGTGCCAGCAGTTTATTGGGACAGGGGGGAAACTATGGCTACACCTTC. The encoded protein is CASSLLGQGGNYGYTF.

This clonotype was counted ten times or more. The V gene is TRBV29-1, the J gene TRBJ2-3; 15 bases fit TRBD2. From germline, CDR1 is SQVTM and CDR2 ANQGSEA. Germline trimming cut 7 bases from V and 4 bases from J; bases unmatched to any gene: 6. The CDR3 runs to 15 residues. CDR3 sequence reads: CSGRGLAGGADTQYF. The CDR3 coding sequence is TGCAGCGGCCGGGGACTAGCGGGAGGAGCAGATACGCAGTATTTT.

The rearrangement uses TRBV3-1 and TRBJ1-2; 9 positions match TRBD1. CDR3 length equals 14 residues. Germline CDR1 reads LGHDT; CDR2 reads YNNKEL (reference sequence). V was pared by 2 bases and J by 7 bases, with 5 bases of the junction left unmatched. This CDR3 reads CASSQYRGQSGYTF. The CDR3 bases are TGTGCCAGCAGCCAATACAGGGGGCAGAGTGGCTACACCTTC.

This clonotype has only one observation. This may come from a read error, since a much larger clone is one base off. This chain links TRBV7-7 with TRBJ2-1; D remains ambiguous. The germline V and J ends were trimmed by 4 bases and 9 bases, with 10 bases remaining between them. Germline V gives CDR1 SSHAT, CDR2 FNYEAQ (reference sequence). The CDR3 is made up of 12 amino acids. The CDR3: CASSSPGSEQFF. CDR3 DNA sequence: TGTGCCAGCAGCTCCCCGGGTAGTGAGCAGTTCTTC.

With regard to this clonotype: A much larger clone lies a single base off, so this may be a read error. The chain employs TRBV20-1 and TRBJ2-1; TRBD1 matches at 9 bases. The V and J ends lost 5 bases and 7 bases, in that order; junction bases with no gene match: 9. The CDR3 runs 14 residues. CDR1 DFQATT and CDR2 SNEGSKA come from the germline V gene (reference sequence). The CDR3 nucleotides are TGCAGTGCTGGGGTGAGACAGGGGGTGAATGAGCAGTTCTTC. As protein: CSAGVRQGVNEQFF.

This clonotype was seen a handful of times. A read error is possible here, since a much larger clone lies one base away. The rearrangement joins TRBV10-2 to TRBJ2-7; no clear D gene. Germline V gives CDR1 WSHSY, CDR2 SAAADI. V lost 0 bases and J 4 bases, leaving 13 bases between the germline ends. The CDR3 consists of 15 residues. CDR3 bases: TGCGCCAGCAGTGAGTCACGCGGAATTCGATACGAGCAGTACTTC. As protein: CASSESRGIRYEQYF.

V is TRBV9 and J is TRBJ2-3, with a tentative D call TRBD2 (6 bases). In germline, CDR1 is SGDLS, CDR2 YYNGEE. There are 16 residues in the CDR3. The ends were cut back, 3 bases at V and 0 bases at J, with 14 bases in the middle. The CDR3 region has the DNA TGTGCCAGCAGCGCCAGACCGGGAGCTAGCACAGATACGCAGTATTTT. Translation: CASSARPGASTDTQYF.

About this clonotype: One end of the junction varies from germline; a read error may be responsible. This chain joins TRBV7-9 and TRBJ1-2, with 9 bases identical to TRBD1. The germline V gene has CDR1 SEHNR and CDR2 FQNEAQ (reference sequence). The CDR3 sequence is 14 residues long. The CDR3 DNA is TGTGCCAGCAGCTTATGGGACAGGGATGATGGCAACACCTTC. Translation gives CASSLWDRDDGNTF.